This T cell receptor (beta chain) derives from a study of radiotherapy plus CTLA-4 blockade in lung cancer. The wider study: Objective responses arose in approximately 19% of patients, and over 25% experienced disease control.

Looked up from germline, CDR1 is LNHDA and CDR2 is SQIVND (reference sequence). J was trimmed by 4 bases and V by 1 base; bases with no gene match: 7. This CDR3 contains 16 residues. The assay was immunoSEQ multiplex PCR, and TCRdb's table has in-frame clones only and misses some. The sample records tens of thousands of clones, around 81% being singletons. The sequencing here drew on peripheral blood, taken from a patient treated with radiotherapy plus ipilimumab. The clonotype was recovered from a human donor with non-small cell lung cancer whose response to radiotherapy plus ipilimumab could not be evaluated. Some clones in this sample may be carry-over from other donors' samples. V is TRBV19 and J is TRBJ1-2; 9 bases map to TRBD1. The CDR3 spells CASSIGSTGGIYGYTF. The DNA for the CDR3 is TGTGCCAGTAGTATAGGATCGACAGGGGGGATCTATGGCTACACCTTC.